One TCR beta chain is described in this entry. Antigen unknown. The germline V gene encodes CDR1 SGHNT and CDR2 YENEEA. Trimming stripped 4 bases from V and 4 bases from J, with 7 bases between. The CDR3 sequence is 12 residues long. These data belong to a study of cytomegalovirus exposure and HLA in healthy donors. The PCR used 60 Vbeta and 13 Jbeta primers. Some clones are missing from TCRdb's copy, which holds only in-frame ones; the method was immunoSEQ multiplex PCR. Among some 180,000 clones listed, 85% were seen once. Broader study findings: Overall, approximately 150 TCR beta chains were annotated as cytomegalovirus-associated. Most likely, a cluster of highly shared sequence variants arose as a sequencing artifact.

The V gene is TRBV11-3, the J gene TRBJ1-2; D is unclear. The sample comprised PBMCs. This clonotype originated in a man aged 25 to 40 in good health and CMV-seropositive. In DNA form, the CDR3 reads TGTGCCAGCAGCTCAAATAGCTATGGCTACACCTTC. It translates to CASSSNSYGYTF.